The next 6 T cell receptor beta chains were all read from a single sample in a study of control samples from healthy donors and cancer patients. Clones were read by immunoSEQ multiplex PCR, and TCRdb kept only the in-frame ones, dropping some. The sample records around 180,000 clones, 80% to 90% being singletons. Material for sequencing was blood. These TCRs come from a woman aged 25 to 39 in good health.

The chain couples TRBV27 to TRBJ2-1; tentatively, D is TRBD1 (5 bases). The germline gives CDR1 MNHEY, CDR2 SMNVEV (reference sequence). Trimming removed 6 bases from V and 7 bases from J, with 22 bases in between. This CDR3 contains 16 residues. Written as DNA, the CDR3 is TGTGCCAGCAGCCCACGTGGGGCCGTCGCTTCAAATGAGCAGTTCTTC. As protein: CASSPRGAVASNEQFF.

The chain links TRBV7-2 to TRBJ2-1; possibly TRBD1 for D (6 bases). This CDR3 has 15 amino acids. CDR1 is SGHTA and CDR2 is FQGNSA in the germline V gene. The V gene lost 4 bases and the J gene lost 4 bases, with 14 bases spanning the gap. The CDR3 coding sequence is TGTGCCAGCAGCTACCGGGACAATCCGTACAATGAGCAGTTCTTC. It encodes CASSYRDNPYNEQFF.

This clone is a singleton in its sample. The chain links TRBV6-5 to TRBJ2-3, with 8 positions matching TRBD2. This CDR3 has 14 residues. The V and J ends lost 10 bases and 2 bases, in that order; junction bases with no gene match: 8. The V gene's germline CDR1 is MNHEY and CDR2 SVGAGI. CDR3 nucleotides: TGTGCCATCTCAGCGGGAGAAGCCACAGATACGCAGTATTTT. This codes for CAISAGEATDTQYF.

The chain combines TRBV4-1 with TRBJ2-2; possible D gene TRBD1, 7 bases. Per germline, CDR1 MGHRA and CDR2 YSYEKL. Trimming stripped 0 bases from V and 3 bases from J, with 17 bases between. The CDR3 extends over 18 amino acids. Here the CDR3 DNA reads TGCGCCAGCAGCCAAGATATGACAGGGAGGACTTACACCGGGGAGCTGTTTTTT. This sequence encodes CASSQDMTGRTYTGELFF.

The J gene is TRBJ1-1, the V gene TRBV28; 8 nucleotides match TRBD1. The V segment lost 1 base and the J segment 3 bases; nucleotides outside the gene matches: 7. The CDR3 spans 16 residues. Germline lookup yields CDR1 MDHEN and CDR2 SYDVKM. The CDR3 loop is CASSLYLGQADTEAFF. In nucleotides, the CDR3 is TGTGCCAGCAGTTTATATTTGGGACAGGCCGACACTGAAGCTTTCTTT.

As for this clone: The sample has other DNA sequences that encode this CDR3 too. The chain uses TRBV5-1 and TRBJ1-1; 9 nucleotides match TRBD1. The CDR3 runs 16 residues. From germline, CDR1 is SGHRS and CDR2 YFSETQ. Trimming cost V 0 bases and J 6 bases; bases outside gene matches: 9. CDR3: CASSLETGGSRAEAFF. The CDR3 coding sequence is TGCGCCAGCAGCTTGGAGACAGGGGGGAGCCGGGCTGAAGCTTTCTTT.